The rows below give T cell receptor beta chains drawn from one sample of a study of OX40 agonist ivuxolimab in advanced cancers. Sequenced by immunoSEQ multiplex PCR; TCRdb stores in-frame clones only, minus some. The profile shows around 63,000 clones, approximately 90% of them singletons. Sequencing was performed on CD4+ or CD8+ T cells sorted from blood, taken in a trial of the OX40 agonist ivuxolimab. Receptors were obtained from an adult with an advanced solid tumor such as melanoma, head and neck, liver or kidney cancer. Both conserved end residues are part of each CDR3. The D gene is left open where the match is weak. Some rows mark clone size as missing; the rest say once, few, many or name a class of expanded clone.

clone_size,d_call,j_call,v_call,cdr3_aa,cdr3_nt
.,.,TRBJ1-2,TRBV6-1,CASSWGVVHGYTF,TGTGCCAGCAGTTGGGGAGTAGTGCATGGCTACACCTTC
.,TRBD2,TRBJ2-5,TRBV29-1,CSVAASGSLETQYF,TGCAGCGTTGCGGCTAGCGGGAGTTTAGAGACCCAGTACTTC
.,.,TRBJ2-1,TRBV18,CASSRGQNSNEQFF,TGTGCCAGCTCACGGGGTCAGAACAGCAATGAGCAGTTCTTC
once,.,TRBJ2-7,TRBV29-1,CSARSAEYYEQYF,TGCAGCGCGCGATCGGCGGAGTACTACGAGCAGTACTTC
.,TRBD1,TRBJ2-7,TRBV10-3,CAISLGTGDEQYF,TGTGCCATCAGTTTAGGGACAGGGGACGAGCAGTACTTC
.,.,TRBJ2-1,TRBV11-2,CASSLNQIYNEQFF,TGTGCCAGCAGCTTAAATCAGATCTACAATGAGCAGTTCTTC
once,TRBD2,TRBJ2-1,TRBV7-2,CASSPEGSGSHSSYNEQFF,TGTGCCAGCAGCCCTGAGGGTAGCGGGAGCCATAGCTCCTACAATGAGCAGTTCTTC
.,TRBD2,TRBJ2-3,TRBV5-4,CASGNSGRAFTDTQYF,TGTGCCAGCGGGAATAGCGGGAGGGCCTTCACAGATACGCAGTATTTT
.,.,TRBJ2-1,TRBV7-9,CASSRQGEQFF,TGTGCCAGCAGCCGCCAGGGGGAGCAGTTCTTC
.,.,TRBJ1-2,TRBV5-8,CASSKTQGNYGYTF,TGTGCCAGCAGCAAAACGCAGGGAAACTATGGCTACACCTTC
.,.,TRBJ1-5,TRBV27,CASGVETDADDQPQHF,TGTGCCAGCGGAGTTGAGACAGACGCTGACGATCAGCCCCAGCATTTT
.,TRBD1,TRBJ2-3,TRBV7-9,CASSLDTGADTQYF,TGTGCCAGCAGCTTAGATACAGGGGCAGATACGCAGTATTTT
few,.,TRBJ2-4,TRBV7-6,CASSLDPRTVLEYREGKNIQYF,TGTGCCAGCAGCTTAGACCCTCGGACGGTGCTCGAATACAGGGAAGGCAAAAACATTCAGTACTTC
.,TRBD2,TRBJ2-7,TRBV5-6,CASSLVAGGYEQYF,TGTGCCAGCAGCTTAGTAGCGGGAGGTTACGAGCAGTACTTC
.,.,TRBJ2-5,TRBV11-3,CASSRRGETQYF,TGTGCCAGCAGCCGCCGGGGGGAGACCCAGTACTTC
.,.,TRBJ1-2,TRBV5-1,CASSSGGGYTF,TGCGCCAGCAGCTCCGGGGGTGGCTACACCTTC
few,TRBD1,TRBJ1-1,TRBV29-1,CSVAPGQGAEAFF,TGCAGCGTTGCTCCCGGACAGGGCGCTGAAGCTTTCTTT
.,TRBD2,TRBJ2-1,TRBV18,CASSPLGLAGISSYNEQFF,TGTGCCAGCTCACCCCTGGGACTAGCGGGGATAAGCTCCTACAATGAGCAGTTCTTC
many,.,TRBJ2-7,TRBV21-1,CASSKVYLAGVLEQYF,TGTGCCAGCAGCAAAGTATACCTAGCGGGAGTACTCGAGCAGTACTTC
.,.,TRBJ2-5,TRBV2,CASRTQETQYF,TGTGCCAGCAGGACGCAAGAGACCCAGTACTTC
.,.,TRBJ1-1,TRBV2,CASSVGLMRPEAFF,TGTGCCAGCAGTGTAGGTCTGATGAGACCTGAAGCTTTCTTT
.,TRBD2,TRBJ2-1,TRBV11-2,CASSPGTSRYNEQFF,TGTGCCAGCAGCCCAGGGACTAGTAGATACAATGAGCAGTTCTTC
few,.,TRBJ2-7,TRBV5-1,CASSLVGAAYEQYF,TGCGCCAGCAGCTTGGTGGGAGCCGCCTACGAGCAGTACTTC
.,.,TRBJ1-5,TRBV11-2,CASSPQGRGNQPQHF,TGTGCCAGCAGCCCCCAAGGCCGGGGCAATCAGCCCCAGCATTTT
.,.,TRBJ1-2,TRBV28,CASSTMGEGNGYTF,TGTGCCAGCAGTACCATGGGGGAGGGGAATGGCTACACCTTC
.,TRBD1,TRBJ1-5,TRBV5-6,CASSLTGGFGQPQHF,TGTGCCAGCAGCTTGACAGGGGGCTTTGGTCAGCCCCAGCATTTT
.,.,TRBJ1-6,TRBV7-9,CASSSSGTISLHF,TGTGCCAGCAGCTCCTCAGGGACTATATCCCTCCACTTT
.,TRBD2,TRBJ2-1,TRBV11-3,CASSLGLAGTNEQFF,TGTGCCAGCAGCTTAGGACTAGCGGGAACGAATGAGCAGTTCTTC
.,TRBD1,TRBJ2-6,TRBV11-2,CASSTHRGVGSGANVLTF,TGTGCCAGCAGCACTCACAGGGGAGTTGGCTCTGGGGCCAACGTCCTGACTTTC
once,.,TRBJ2-3,TRBV25-1,CASSPPADTQYF,TGTGCCAGCAGTCCCCCCGCCGATACGCAGTATTTT
.,TRBD1,TRBJ2-1,TRBV7-8,CASSFTGTGVGNEQFF,TGTGCCAGCAGCTTTACCGGGACAGGGGTAGGGAATGAGCAGTTCTTC